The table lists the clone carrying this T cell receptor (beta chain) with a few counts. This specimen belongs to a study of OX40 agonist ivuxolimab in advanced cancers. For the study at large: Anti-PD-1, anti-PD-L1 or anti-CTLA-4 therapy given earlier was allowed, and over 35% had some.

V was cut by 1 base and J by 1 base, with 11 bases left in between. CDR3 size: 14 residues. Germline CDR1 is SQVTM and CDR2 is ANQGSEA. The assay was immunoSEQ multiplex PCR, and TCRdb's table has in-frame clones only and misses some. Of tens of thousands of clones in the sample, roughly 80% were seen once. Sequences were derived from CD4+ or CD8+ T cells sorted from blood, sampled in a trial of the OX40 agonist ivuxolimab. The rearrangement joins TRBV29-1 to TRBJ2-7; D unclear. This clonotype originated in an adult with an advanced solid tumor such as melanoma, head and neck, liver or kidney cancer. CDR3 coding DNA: TGCAGCGTTGAAGGAGGTACAGTTTCCTACGAGCAGTACTTC. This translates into CSVEGGTVSYEQYF.